The sequence of this TCR beta chain was determined in a study of patients and donors after allogeneic stem cell transplantation. TCRdb re-analysed the RT-PCR reads in MiXCR, keeping a single row per CDR3 protein. The data show roughly 960,000 distinct CDR3 sequences, around 17% seen once. This TCR came from a human donor who was either an allogeneic HSCT recipient or a stem cell or donor lymphocyte infusion donor (not recorded which). It is not recorded whose cells these are; they may come from a transplant donor. Sequenced: blood, either unsorted or a sorted T cell fraction (not recorded which).

The CDR3 region is CASSLRLSTDTQYF. CDR3 nucleotide sequence: TGCGCCAGCAGCTTACGACTGAGCACAGATACGCAGTATTTT. This sequence joins TRBV5-1 and TRBJ2-3, with D hard to call. This CDR3 contains 14 residues. Trimming pared 2 bases from V and 0 bases from J, leaving 7 bases between. Germline CDR1 is SGHRS and CDR2 is YFSETQ.